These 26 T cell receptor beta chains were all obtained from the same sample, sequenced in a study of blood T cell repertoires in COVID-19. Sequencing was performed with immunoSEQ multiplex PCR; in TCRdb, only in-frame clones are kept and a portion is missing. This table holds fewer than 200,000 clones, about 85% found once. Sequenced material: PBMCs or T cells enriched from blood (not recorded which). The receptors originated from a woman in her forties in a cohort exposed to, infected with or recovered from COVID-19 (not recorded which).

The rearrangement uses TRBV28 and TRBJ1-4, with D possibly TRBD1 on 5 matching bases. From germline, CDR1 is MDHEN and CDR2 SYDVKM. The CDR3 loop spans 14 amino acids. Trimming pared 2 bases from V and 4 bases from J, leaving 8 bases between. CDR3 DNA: TGTGCCAGCAGTTTACAGGGCCTTAATGAAAAACTGTTTTTT. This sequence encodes CASSLQGLNEKLFF.

In nucleotides, the CDR3 is TGCGCCAGCAGCTCGACAGGGGGGTTGGCTGAAGCTTTCTTT. As protein: CASSSTGGLAEAFF. The gene calls are TRBV5-1 and TRBJ1-1; TRBD1 matches at 9 bases. The junction had 6 bases not matched to a gene; V was cut back by 3 bases and J by 6 bases. Per the germline V gene, CDR1 is SGHRS and CDR2 is YFSETQ. This CDR3 is built from 14 residues.

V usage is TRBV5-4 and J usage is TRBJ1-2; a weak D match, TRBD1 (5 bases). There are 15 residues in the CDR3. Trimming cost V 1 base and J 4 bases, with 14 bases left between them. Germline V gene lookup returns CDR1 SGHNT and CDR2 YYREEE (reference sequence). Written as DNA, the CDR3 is TGTGCCAGCAGCTTGAGTGCGGGGGAGGTCTATGGCTACACCTTC. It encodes CASSLSAGEVYGYTF.

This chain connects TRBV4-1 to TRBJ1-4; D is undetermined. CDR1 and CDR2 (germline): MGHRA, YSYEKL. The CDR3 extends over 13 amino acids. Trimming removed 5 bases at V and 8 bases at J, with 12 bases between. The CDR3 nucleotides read TGCGCCAGCAGCTTTCGGGTGCAGGAAAAACTGTTTTTT. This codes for CASSFRVQEKLFF.

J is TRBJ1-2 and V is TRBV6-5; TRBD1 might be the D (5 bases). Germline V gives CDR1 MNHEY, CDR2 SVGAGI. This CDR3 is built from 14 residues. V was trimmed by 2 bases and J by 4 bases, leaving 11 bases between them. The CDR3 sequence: CASSYGRQGYGYTF. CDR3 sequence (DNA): TGTGCCAGCAGTTACGGGCGTCAGGGCTATGGCTACACCTTC.

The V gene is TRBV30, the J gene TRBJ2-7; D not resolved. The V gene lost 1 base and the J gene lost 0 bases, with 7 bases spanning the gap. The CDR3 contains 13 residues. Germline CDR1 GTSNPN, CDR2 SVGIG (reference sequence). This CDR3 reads CAWSAGTSYEQYF. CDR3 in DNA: TGTGCCTGGAGTGCAGGTACCTCCTACGAGCAGTACTTC.

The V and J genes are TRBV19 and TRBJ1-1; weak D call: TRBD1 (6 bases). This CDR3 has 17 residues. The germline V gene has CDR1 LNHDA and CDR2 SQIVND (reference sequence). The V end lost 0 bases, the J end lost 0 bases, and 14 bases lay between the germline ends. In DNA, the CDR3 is TGTGCCAGTAGTATAGAGGCCAACAGGGAAATGAACACTGAAGCTTTCTTT. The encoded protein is CASSIEANREMNTEAFF.

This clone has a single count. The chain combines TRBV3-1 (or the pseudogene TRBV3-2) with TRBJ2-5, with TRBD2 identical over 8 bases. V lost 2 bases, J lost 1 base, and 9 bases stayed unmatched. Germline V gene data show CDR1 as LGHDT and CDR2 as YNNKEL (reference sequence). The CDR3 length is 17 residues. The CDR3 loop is CASSQPIGAGAQETQYF. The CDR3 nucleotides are TGTGCCAGCAGCCAACCGATCGGAGCGGGGGCCCAAGAGACCCAGTACTTC.

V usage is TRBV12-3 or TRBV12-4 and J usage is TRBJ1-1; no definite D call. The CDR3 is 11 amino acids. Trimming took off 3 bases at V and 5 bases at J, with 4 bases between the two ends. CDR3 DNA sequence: TGTGCCAGCAGTTTCGAGACTGAAGCTTTCTTT. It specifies CASSFETEAFF.

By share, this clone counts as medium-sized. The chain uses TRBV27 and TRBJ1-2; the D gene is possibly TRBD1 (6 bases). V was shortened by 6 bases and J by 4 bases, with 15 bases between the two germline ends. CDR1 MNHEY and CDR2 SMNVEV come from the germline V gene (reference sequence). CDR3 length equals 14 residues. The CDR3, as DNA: TGTGCCAGCAGCATTTCCCAGGGGAGCTATGGCTACACCTTC. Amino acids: CASSISQGSYGYTF.

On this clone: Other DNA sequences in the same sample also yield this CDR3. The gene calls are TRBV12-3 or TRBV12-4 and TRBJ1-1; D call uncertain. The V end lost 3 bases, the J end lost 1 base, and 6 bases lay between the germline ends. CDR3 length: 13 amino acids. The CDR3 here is CASSFSGNTEAFF. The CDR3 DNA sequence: TGTGCCAGCAGTTTTTCGGGGAACACTGAAGCTTTCTTT.

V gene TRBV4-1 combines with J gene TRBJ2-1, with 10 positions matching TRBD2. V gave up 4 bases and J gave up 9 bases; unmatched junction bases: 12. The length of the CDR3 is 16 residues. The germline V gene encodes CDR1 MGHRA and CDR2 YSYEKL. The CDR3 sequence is CASSPPLAGAGSEQFF. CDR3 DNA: TGCGCCAGCAGCCCTCCCCTAGCGGGGGCGGGGAGTGAGCAGTTCTTC.

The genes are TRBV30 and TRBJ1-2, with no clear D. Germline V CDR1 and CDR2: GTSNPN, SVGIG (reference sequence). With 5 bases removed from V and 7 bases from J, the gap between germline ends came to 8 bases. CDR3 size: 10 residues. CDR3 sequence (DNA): TGTGCCTGGCGAGGGCTTGGCTACACCTTC. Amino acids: CAWRGLGYTF.

The CDR3 DNA reads as TGTGCCAGCAGCTTTGGCAGTTCTGGAAACACCATATATTTT. Translating gives CASSFGSSGNTIYF. V and J are TRBV5-5 and TRBJ1-3; no clear D gene. The germline V and J ends were trimmed by 2 bases and 1 base, with 7 bases remaining between them. The germline V gene has CDR1 SGHKS and CDR2 YYEKEE (reference sequence). CDR3 length equals 14 residues.

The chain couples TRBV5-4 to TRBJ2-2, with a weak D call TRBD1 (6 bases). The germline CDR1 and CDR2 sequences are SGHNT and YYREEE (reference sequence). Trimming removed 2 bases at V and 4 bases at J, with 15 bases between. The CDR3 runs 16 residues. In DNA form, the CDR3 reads TGTGCCAGCAGCTTCCCCCGGGACACCAGCACCGGGGAGCTGTTTTTT. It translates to CASSFPRDTSTGELFF.

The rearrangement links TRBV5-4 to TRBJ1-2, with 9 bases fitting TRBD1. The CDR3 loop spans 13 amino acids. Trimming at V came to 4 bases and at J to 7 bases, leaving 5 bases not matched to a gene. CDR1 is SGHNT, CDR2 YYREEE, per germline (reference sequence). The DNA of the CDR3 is TGTGCCAGCAGCGGACAGGGGCGGGGTGGCTACACCTTC. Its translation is CASSGQGRGGYTF.

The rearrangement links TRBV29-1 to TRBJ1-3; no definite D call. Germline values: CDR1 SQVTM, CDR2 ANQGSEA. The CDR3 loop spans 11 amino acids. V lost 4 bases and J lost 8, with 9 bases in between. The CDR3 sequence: CSVGERDTIYF. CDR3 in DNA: TGCAGCGTTGGAGAGCGAGACACCATATATTTT.

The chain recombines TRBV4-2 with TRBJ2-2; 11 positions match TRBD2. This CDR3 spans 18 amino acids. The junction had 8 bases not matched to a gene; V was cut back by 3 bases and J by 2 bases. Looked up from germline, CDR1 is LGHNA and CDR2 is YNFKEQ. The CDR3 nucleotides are TGTGCCAGCAGCCACCCCGGACTAGCGGGTAAAAACACCGGGGAGCTGTTTTTT. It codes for CASSHPGLAGKNTGELFF.

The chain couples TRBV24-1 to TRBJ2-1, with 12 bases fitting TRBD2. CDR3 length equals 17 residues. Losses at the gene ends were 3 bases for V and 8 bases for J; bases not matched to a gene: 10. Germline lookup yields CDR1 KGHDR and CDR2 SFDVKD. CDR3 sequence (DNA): TGTGCCACCAGTGATCCCCCTAGCGGGAGGGCCGGAGATGAGCAGTTCTTC. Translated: CATSDPPSGRAGDEQFF.

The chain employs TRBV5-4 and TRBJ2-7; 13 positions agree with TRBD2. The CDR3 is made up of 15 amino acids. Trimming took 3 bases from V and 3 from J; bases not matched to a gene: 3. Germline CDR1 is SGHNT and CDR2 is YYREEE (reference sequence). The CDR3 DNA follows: TGTGCCAGCAGCTACGGGACTAGCGGGATCTACGAGCAGTACTTC. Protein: CASSYGTSGIYEQYF.

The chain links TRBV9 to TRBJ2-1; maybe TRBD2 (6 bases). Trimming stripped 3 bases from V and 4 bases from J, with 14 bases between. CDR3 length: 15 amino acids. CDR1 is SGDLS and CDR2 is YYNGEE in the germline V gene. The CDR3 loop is CASSAEGLSYNEQFF. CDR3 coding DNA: TGTGCCAGCAGCGCCGAGGGACTTTCATACAATGAGCAGTTCTTC.

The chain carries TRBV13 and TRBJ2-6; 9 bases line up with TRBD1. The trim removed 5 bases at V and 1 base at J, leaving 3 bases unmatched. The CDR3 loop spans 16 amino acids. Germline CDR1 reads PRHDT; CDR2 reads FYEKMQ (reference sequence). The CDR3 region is CASSRGTGSGANVLTF. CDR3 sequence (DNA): TGTGCCAGCAGCAGGGGGACAGGGTCTGGGGCCAACGTCCTGACTTTC.

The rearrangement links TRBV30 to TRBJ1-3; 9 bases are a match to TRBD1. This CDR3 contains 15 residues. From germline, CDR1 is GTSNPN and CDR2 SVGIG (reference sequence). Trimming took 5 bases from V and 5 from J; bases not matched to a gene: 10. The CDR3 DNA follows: TGTGCCTGGGCCGCCGGGACAGGGTTACGAAACACCATATATTTT. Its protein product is CAWAAGTGLRNTIYF.

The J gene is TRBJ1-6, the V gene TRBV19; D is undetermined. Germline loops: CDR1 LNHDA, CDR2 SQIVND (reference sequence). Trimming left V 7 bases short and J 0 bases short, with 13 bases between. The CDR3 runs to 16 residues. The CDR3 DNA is TGTGCCAGTAAGTTCTCCGGGAGCTCCTATAATTCACCCCTCCACTTT. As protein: CASKFSGSSYNSPLHF. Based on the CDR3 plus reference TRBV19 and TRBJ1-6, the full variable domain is DGGITQSPKYLFRKEGQNVTLSCEQNLNHDAMYWYRQDPGQGLRLIYYSQIVNDFQKGDIAEGYSVSREKKESFPLTVTSAQKNPTAFYLCASKFSGSSYNSPLHFGNGTRLTVT.

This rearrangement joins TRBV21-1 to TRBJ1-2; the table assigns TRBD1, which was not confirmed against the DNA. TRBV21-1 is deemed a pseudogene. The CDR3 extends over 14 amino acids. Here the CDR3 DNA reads TGTGCCAGCAGCGACACAGGGGGCTCTTGGGGCTACACCTTC. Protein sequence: CASSDTGGSWGYTF.

CDR3 sequence (DNA): TGTGCCAGCCGACTAGCGGGTGCCTACGAGCAGTACTTC. It encodes CASRLAGAYEQYF. The genes are TRBV6-5 and TRBJ2-7, with 10 bases fitting TRBD2. Germline V lookup: CDR1 MNHEY, CDR2 SVGAGI. CDR3 length: 13 amino acids. The V and J ends lost 8 bases and 2 bases, in that order; junction bases with no gene match: 3.